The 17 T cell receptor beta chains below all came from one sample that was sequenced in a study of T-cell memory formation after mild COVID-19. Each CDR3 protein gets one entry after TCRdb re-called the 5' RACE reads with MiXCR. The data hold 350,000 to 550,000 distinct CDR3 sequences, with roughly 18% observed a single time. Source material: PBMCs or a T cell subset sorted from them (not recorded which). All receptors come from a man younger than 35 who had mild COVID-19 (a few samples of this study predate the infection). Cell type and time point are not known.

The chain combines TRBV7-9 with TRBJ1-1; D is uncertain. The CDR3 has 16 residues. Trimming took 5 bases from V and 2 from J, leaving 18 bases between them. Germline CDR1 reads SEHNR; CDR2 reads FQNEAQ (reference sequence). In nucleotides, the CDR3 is TGTGCCAGCAGCCCGGTCGGTGTAGGAGTTAACACTGAAGCTTTCTTT. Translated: CASSPVGVGVNTEAFF.

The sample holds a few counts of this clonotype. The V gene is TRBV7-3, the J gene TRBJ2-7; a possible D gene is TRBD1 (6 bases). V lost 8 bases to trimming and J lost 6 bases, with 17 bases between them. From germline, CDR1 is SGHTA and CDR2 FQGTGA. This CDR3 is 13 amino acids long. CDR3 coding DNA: TGTGCCAGCTCCCAGGGGCCCCGGGTCGAGCAGTACTTC. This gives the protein CASSQGPRVEQYF.

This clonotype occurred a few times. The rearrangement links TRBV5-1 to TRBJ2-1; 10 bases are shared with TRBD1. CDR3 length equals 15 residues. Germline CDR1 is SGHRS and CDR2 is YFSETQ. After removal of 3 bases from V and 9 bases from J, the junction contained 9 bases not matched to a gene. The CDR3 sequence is CASSSGTGAPGEQFF. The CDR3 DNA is TGCGCCAGCAGCTCCGGGACAGGGGCCCCGGGTGAGCAGTTCTTC.

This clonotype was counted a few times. CDR3 DNA sequence: TGTGCCAGCAGCTTCAAGACAGGCCGGAACACTGAAGCTTTCTTT. Its translation: CASSFKTGRNTEAFF. This chain uses TRBV7-2 with TRBJ1-1; perhaps TRBD1 as D (6 bases). Trimming took 3 bases from V and 1 from J, leaving 12 bases between them. Germline CDR1 SGHTA, CDR2 FQGNSA. This CDR3 contains 15 residues.

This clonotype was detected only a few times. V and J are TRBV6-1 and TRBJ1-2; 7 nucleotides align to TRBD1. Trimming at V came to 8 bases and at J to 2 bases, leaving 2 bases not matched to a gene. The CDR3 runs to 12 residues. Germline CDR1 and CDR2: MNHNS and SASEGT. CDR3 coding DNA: TGTGCCAGCCCGGGACAGAACTATGGCTACACCTTC. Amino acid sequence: CASPGQNYGYTF.

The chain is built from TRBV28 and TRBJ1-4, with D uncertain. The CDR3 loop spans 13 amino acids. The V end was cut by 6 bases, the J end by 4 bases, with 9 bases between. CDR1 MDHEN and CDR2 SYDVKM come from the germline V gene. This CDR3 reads CASSNAFNEKLFF. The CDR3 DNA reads TGTGCCAGCAGCAACGCCTTTAATGAAAAACTGTTTTTT.

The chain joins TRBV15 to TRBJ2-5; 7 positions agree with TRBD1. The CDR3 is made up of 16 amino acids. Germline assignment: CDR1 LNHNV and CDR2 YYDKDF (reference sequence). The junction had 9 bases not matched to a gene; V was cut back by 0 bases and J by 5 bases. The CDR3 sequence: CATSREESTGWETQYF. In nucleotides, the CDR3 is TGTGCCACCAGCAGAGAGGAATCGACAGGGTGGGAGACCCAGTACTTC.

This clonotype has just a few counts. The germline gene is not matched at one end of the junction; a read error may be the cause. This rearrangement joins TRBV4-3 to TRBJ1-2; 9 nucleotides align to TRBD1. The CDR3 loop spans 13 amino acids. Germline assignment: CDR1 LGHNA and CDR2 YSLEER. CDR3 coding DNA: TGCGCCAGCAGCCAAGCCCGGGACAGGGTGGCGAACTTC. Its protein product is CASSQARDRVANF.

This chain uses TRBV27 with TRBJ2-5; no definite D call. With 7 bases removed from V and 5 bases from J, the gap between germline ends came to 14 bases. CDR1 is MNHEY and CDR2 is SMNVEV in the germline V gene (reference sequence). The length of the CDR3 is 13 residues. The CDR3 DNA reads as TGTGCCAGCACCCGAAAACACGGGGAGACCCAGTACTTC. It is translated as CASTRKHGETQYF.

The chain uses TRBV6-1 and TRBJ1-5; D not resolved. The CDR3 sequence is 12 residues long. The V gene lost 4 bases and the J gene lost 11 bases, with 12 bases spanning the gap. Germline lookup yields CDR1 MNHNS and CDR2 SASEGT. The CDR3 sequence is CASSAHTRTQHF. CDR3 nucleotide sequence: TGTGCCAGCAGTGCTCACACGAGGACCCAGCATTTT.

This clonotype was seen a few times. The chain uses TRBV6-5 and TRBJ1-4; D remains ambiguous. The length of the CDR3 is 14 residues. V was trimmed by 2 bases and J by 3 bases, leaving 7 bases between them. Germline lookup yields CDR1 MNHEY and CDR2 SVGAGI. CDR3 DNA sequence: TGTGCCAGCAGTTACCGGGTGGCTAATGAAAAACTGTTTTTT. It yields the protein CASSYRVANEKLFF.

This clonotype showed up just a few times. The CDR3 loop is CSARAGDINQPQHF. CDR3 in DNA: TGCAGTGCTAGAGCGGGGGACATTAATCAGCCCCAGCATTTT. The V gene is TRBV20-1, the J gene TRBJ1-5, with D possibly being TRBD1 (6 bases). CDR1 is DFQATT and CDR2 is SNEGSKA in the germline V gene (reference sequence). The CDR3 totals 14 residues. Between the trimmed V and J ends, which lost 1 base and 4 bases, there was a span of 11 bases.

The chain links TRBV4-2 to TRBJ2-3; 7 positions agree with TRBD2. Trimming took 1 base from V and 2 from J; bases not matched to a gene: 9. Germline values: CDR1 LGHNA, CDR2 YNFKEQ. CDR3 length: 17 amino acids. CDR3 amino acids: CASSQGRSGENTDTQYF. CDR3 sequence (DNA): TGTGCCAGCAGCCAAGGAAGAAGCGGGGAAAACACAGATACGCAGTATTTT.

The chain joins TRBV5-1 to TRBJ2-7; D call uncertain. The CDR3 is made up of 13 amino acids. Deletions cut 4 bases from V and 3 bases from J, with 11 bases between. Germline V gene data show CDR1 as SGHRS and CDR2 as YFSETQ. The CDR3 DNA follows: TGCGCCAGCAGCCCCGACACCCACTACGAGCAGTACTTC. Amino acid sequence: CASSPDTHYEQYF. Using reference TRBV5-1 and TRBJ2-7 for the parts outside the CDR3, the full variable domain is KAGVTQTPRYLIKTRGQQVTLSCSPISGHRSVSWYQQTPGQGLQFLFEYFSETQRNKGNFPGRFSGRQFSNSRSEMNVSTLELGDSALYLCASSPDTHYEQYFGPGTRLTVT.

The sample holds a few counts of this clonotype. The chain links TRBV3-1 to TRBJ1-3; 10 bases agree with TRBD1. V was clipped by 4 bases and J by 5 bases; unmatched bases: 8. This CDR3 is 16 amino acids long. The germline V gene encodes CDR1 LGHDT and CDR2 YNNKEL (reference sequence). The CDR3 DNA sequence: TGTGCCAGCAGCCCAGGACGGACAGGGGGAAGAAACACCATATATTTT. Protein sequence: CASSPGRTGGRNTIYF.

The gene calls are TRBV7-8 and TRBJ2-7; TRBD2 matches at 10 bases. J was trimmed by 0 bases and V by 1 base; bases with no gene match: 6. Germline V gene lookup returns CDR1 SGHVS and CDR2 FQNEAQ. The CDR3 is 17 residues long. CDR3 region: CASSLVPGTSVSYEQYV. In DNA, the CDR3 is TGTGCCAGCAGCTTAGTCCCCGGGACTAGCGTCTCCTACGAGCAGTACGTC.

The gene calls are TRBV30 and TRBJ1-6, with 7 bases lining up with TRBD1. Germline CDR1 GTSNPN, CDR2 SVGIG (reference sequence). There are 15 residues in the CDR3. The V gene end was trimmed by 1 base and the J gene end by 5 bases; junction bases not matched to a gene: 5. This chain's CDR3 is CAWSGQGGDNSPLHF. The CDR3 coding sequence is TGTGCCTGGAGTGGACAGGGCGGCGATAATTCACCCCTCCACTTT. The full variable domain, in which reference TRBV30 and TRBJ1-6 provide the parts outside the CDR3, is SQTIHQWPATLVQPVGSPLSLECTVEGTSNPNLYWYRQAAGRGLQLLFYSVGIGQISSEVPQNLSASRPQDRQFILSSKKLLLSDSGFYLCAWSGQGGDNSPLHFGNGTRLTVT.